This T cell receptor beta chain was captured by sequencing in a study of cytomegalovirus exposure and HLA in healthy donors. There are 11 residues in the CDR3. Trimming cost V 4 bases and J 0 bases, with 3 bases left between them. Per the germline V gene, CDR1 is DFQATT and CDR2 is SNEGSKA (reference sequence). Amplification used 60 Vbeta primers and 13 Jbeta primers. Data came from immunoSEQ multiplex PCR; TCRdb stores just in-frame clones and leaves some out. The table lists about 140,000 clones, 75% to 90% of them singletons. The source material was PBMCs. The V call is TRBV20-1, the J call TRBJ1-1; D uncertain. The sequence was collected from a female donor in good health and CMV-seronegative. The DNA for the CDR3 is TGCAGTGCTACGGTGAACACTGAAGCTTTCTTT. This translates into CSATVNTEAFF.